These 19 T cell receptor beta chains originate from one sample sequenced in a study of T cell responses to AZD1222 COVID-19 vaccine. Clones were sequenced by immunoSEQ multiplex PCR, and TCRdb holds only the in-frame ones, with some missing. Here the sample spans roughly 96,000 clones, almost 90% being singletons. This material consisted of peripheral blood, taken on day 0 of AZD1222 vaccination. These receptors came from an adult in good health.

With respect to this clone: Other DNA variants within this sample encode the same CDR3. The V gene is TRBV7-3, the J gene TRBJ2-7; TRBD1 or TRBD2 may be the D gene (5 bases each). Trimming took 2 bases from V and 0 from J, leaving 11 bases between them. CDR3 length: 15 residues. Germline V gene data show CDR1 as SGHTA and CDR2 as FQGTGA. In DNA form, the CDR3 reads TGTGCCAGCAGCTTACGTCCAGGGAGCTCCTACGAGCAGTACTTC. Translation: CASSLRPGSSYEQYF.

The CDR3 is CASSQAGTSGSLGGFYEQYF. The CDR3 nucleotides are TGTGCCAGCAGCCAAGCAGGGACTAGCGGGAGCTTGGGCGGTTTCTACGAGCAGTACTTC. J is TRBJ2-7 and V is TRBV4-2; TRBD2 aligns across 14 bases. The V gene end was trimmed by 1 base and the J gene end by 3 bases; junction bases not matched to a gene: 14. This CDR3 region has 20 residues. The germline gives CDR1 LGHNA, CDR2 YNFKEQ.

V gene TRBV24-1 combines with J gene TRBJ1-4; 10 bases are a match to TRBD1. This CDR3 has 14 residues. The trim removed 4 bases at V and 6 bases at J, leaving 1 base unmatched. In germline, CDR1 is KGHDR, CDR2 SFDVKD. The CDR3 region has the DNA TGTGCCACCAGTGAGACAGGGGGCGATGAAAAACTGTTTTTT. This gives the protein CATSETGGDEKLFF.

The rearrangement uses TRBV6-2 or TRBV6-3 and TRBJ1-2; D ambiguous. The V gene lost 4 bases and the J gene lost 4 bases, with 10 bases spanning the gap. The germline V gene has CDR1 MNHEY and CDR2 SVGEGT. The CDR3 has 13 residues. CDR3 coding DNA: TGTGCCAGCAGTTTAGACAAACCCTATGGCTACACCTTC. This translates into CASSLDKPYGYTF.

This sequence joins TRBV5-4 and TRBJ1-1; D may be TRBD1 (5 bases). The V gene lost 1 base and the J gene lost 4 bases, with 8 bases spanning the gap. Germline V gene data show CDR1 as SGHNT and CDR2 as YYREEE (reference sequence). The CDR3 is 13 residues long. DNA for the CDR3: TGTGCCAGCAGCTTGATGGGGGGCACTGAAGCTTTCTTT. Amino acids: CASSLMGGTEAFF.

This chain joins TRBV7-9 and TRBJ2-4, with D perhaps matching TRBD2 (6 bases). The CDR3 consists of 16 residues. Trimming stripped 7 bases from V and 0 bases from J, with 16 bases between. Germline V gives CDR1 SEHNR, CDR2 FQNEAQ (reference sequence). The CDR3 region is CASKPGGMPAKNIQYF. CDR3 sequence (DNA): TGTGCCAGCAAACCTGGGGGGATGCCAGCCAAAAACATTCAGTACTTC.

The rearrangement uses TRBV7-9 and TRBJ2-7; TRBD1 matches 10 bases. The CDR3 contains 14 residues. The J segment lost 6 bases and the V segment lost 5 bases, leaving 7 bases of the junction unmatched. Germline-derived CDR1 and CDR2 are SEHNR and FQNEAQ (reference sequence). Here the CDR3 DNA reads TGTGCCAGCAGCCGTACGGGACAGGGGATCGAGCAGTACTTC. This codes for CASSRTGQGIEQYF.

The table lists this clone with a few counts. This chain links TRBV5-1 with TRBJ1-3; D not resolved. The V and J ends lost 1 base and 4 bases respectively, with 3 bases between them. The CDR3 has 12 amino acids. Germline CDR1 is SGHRS and CDR2 is YFSETQ. The CDR3 DNA sequence: TGCGCCAGCAGCTTGCAAGGAAACACCATATATTTT. Its protein product is CASSLQGNTIYF.

This clone has more than one count but fewer than ten. The rearrangement links TRBV27 to TRBJ2-7, with a weak D call TRBD1 (5 bases). V gave up 2 bases and J gave up 3 bases, with 11 bases separating them. In germline, CDR1 is MNHEY, CDR2 SMNVEV (reference sequence). CDR3 length: 14 amino acids. This CDR3 is CASSLQGANYEQYF. The CDR3, as DNA: TGTGCCAGCAGTTTACAGGGTGCCAACTACGAGCAGTACTTC.

This chain uses TRBV6-5 with TRBJ1-5; no definite D call. This CDR3 is built from 14 residues. Germline V gene data show CDR1 as MNHEY and CDR2 as SVGAGI. V was clipped by 0 bases and J by 2 bases, with 5 bases between them. Written as DNA, the CDR3 is TGTGCCAGCAGTTACTCTTTAGGCAATCAGCCCCAGCATTTT. It yields the protein CASSYSLGNQPQHF.

V is TRBV27 and J is TRBJ2-1, with a possible D match to TRBD2 (5 bases). Germline CDR1 is MNHEY and CDR2 is SMNVEV (reference sequence). V was pared by 4 bases and J by 2 bases, with 15 bases between. This CDR3 is built from 16 residues. The CDR3 sequence: CASSSPGLSPYNEQFF. The CDR3, as DNA: TGTGCCAGCAGTTCCCCCGGACTCTCGCCCTACAATGAGCAGTTCTTC.

The CDR3: CASSLLSQYNEQFF. The CDR3, as DNA: TGTGCCAGCAGTCTCCTCTCCCAGTACAATGAGCAGTTCTTC. V and J are TRBV2 and TRBJ2-1; D unresolved. Per germline, CDR1 SNHLY and CDR2 FYNNEI. Trimming took off 5 bases at V and 4 bases at J, with 12 bases between the two ends. This CDR3 region has 14 residues.

The rearrangement uses TRBV4-1 and TRBJ2-2; D ambiguous. Germline V gene sequence: CDR1 MGHRA, CDR2 YSYEKL. Trimming took off 1 base at V and 6 bases at J, with 12 bases between the two ends. The CDR3 is made up of 15 amino acids. The CDR3 DNA reads TGCGCCAGCAGCCAAGTTAGCAACCCCCCCGGGGAGCTGTTTTTT. Encoded protein: CASSQVSNPPGELFF.

The chain uses TRBV4-1 and TRBJ1-1, with D maybe TRBD1 (6 bases). The CDR3 has 15 amino acids. Trimming cost V 1 base and J 3 bases, with 12 bases left between them. In germline, CDR1 is MGHRA, CDR2 YSYEKL. CDR3 region: CASSQAEGGYTEAFF. The CDR3 nucleotides are TGCGCCAGCAGCCAAGCGGAGGGGGGGTACACTGAAGCTTTCTTT.

This clone was counted a single time. V and J are TRBV7-3 and TRBJ2-1; maybe TRBD1 (6 bases). CDR1 is SGHTA, CDR2 FQGTGA, per germline. The V and J ends lost 4 bases and 8 bases respectively, with 12 bases between them. There are 13 residues in the CDR3. The CDR3 is CASSSAQGHEQFF. For the CDR3, the DNA is TGTGCCAGCAGCTCCGCACAGGGCCATGAGCAGTTCTTC.

This clone has a single count. This rearrangement joins TRBV4-3 to TRBJ1-3; D unresolved. Trimming took 1 base from V and 1 from J, leaving 14 bases between them. CDR1 LGHNA and CDR2 YSLEER come from the germline V gene. The CDR3 totals 17 residues. The CDR3 is CASSQAPSGNSGNTIYF. The DNA for the CDR3 is TGCGCCAGCAGCCAAGCTCCCAGTGGGAATTCTGGAAACACCATATATTTT.

This clone showed up just once. V is TRBV19 and J is TRBJ1-6; D is perhaps TRBD1 (5 bases). Trimming took off 7 bases at V and 5 bases at J, with 18 bases between the two ends. This CDR3 has 16 residues. CDR1 and CDR2 (germline): LNHDA, SQIVND (reference sequence). The CDR3 region has the DNA TGTGCCAGTAAGCCCTGGGGATGGGGGAATAATTCACCCCTCCACTTT. Translating it yields CASKPWGWGNNSPLHF.

The V call is TRBV5-1, the J call TRBJ2-3, with D possibly matching TRBD2 (5 bases). The CDR3 totals 16 residues. The germline CDR1 and CDR2 sequences are SGHRS and YFSETQ. Trimming took off 0 bases at V and 2 bases at J, with 13 bases between the two ends. The CDR3 DNA reads as TGCGCCAGCAGCTTGGGGACTTTGGCGGCCACAGATACGCAGTATTTT. Translated, it gives CASSLGTLAATDTQYF. Full variable domain (outside the CDR3, taken from reference TRBV5-1 and TRBJ2-3): KAGVTQTPRYLIKTRGQQVTLSCSPISGHRSVSWYQQTPGQGLQFLFEYFSETQRNKGNFPGRFSGRQFSNSRSEMNVSTLELGDSALYLCASSLGTLAATDTQYFGPGTRLTVL.

The chain couples TRBV7-2 to TRBJ2-2, with D unclear. Looked up from germline, CDR1 is SGHTA and CDR2 is FQGNSA. The CDR3 length is 15 residues. Trimming took off 6 bases at V and 2 bases at J, with 13 bases between the two ends. In nucleotides, the CDR3 is TGTGCCAGCAGGGTTGGCAGAACAAACACCGGGGAGCTGTTTTTT. Its translation is CASRVGRTNTGELFF.